The 32 T cell receptor beta chains given below trace back to one sample, sequenced in a study of blood T cell repertoires in COVID-19. TCRdb keeps only in-frame clones here, not all; method: immunoSEQ multiplex PCR. The data contain 250,000 to 350,000 clones, around 88% of them seen just once; the ten biggest clones take up approximately 5.7%. The sequenced sample consisted of PBMCs or T cells enriched from blood (not recorded which). The receptors come from a woman in her 40s who had recovered from COVID-19.

The chain recombines TRBV19 with TRBJ1-4, with 7 bases fitting TRBD1. J lost 2 bases, V lost 7 bases, and 4 bases had no gene match. The CDR3 extends over 14 amino acids. Germline values: CDR1 LNHDA, CDR2 SQIVND (reference sequence). The CDR3: CASTEQGTNEKLFF. In nucleotides, the CDR3 is TGTGCCAGTACTGAACAGGGGACTAATGAAAAACTGTTTTTT.

The chain has TRBV6-5 and TRBJ1-1, with D possibly matching TRBD1 (6 bases). The CDR3 is 15 residues long. Germline values: CDR1 MNHEY, CDR2 SVGAGI. Trimming left V 10 bases short and J 0 bases short, with 18 bases between. The DNA for the CDR3 is TGTGCCACAACAGGGAGGGGACTAATGAACACTGAAGCTTTCTTT. The encoded protein is CATTGRGLMNTEAFF.

This chain links TRBV20-1 with TRBJ1-1; 7 bases are shared with TRBD1. The V segment lost 5 bases and the J segment 7 bases; nucleotides outside the gene matches: 4. The CDR3 loop spans 11 amino acids. Germline V lookup: CDR1 DFQATT, CDR2 SNEGSKA (reference sequence). CDR3 residues: CSAGQVFEAFF. The CDR3 region has the DNA TGCAGTGCTGGACAGGTGTTTGAAGCTTTCTTT.

V is TRBV19 and J is TRBJ2-3; 12 nucleotides agree with TRBD2. The CDR3 contains 15 residues. The ends lost 2 bases at V and 4 bases at J; junction bases unmatched: 1. Germline V CDR1 and CDR2: LNHDA, SQIVND (reference sequence). In DNA form, the CDR3 reads TGTGCCAGTAGTATATCTAGCGGGAGGGCAGATACGCAGTATTTT. This translates into CASSISSGRADTQYF.

The chain recombines TRBV19 with TRBJ1-5; perhaps TRBD1 as D (5 bases). CDR1 is LNHDA, CDR2 SQIVND, per germline (reference sequence). The V and J ends lost 4 bases and 6 bases respectively, with 10 bases between them. CDR3 length: 13 amino acids. The CDR3 DNA is TGTGCCAGTAGTACAGGGTGGCTTCAGCCCCAGCATTTT. Amino acids: CASSTGWLQPQHF.

The rearrangement joins TRBV27 to TRBJ1-5; TRBD1 might be the D (6 bases). CDR3 length: 13 residues. CDR1 and CDR2 from the germline V gene are MNHEY and SMNVEV (reference sequence). The V and J ends lost 8 bases and 5 bases respectively, with 13 bases between them. In DNA form, the CDR3 reads TGTGCCAGCTCTAGGACAGACGATCAGCCCCAGCATTTT. Translation gives CASSRTDDQPQHF.

The V call is TRBV19, the J call TRBJ2-5; TRBD2 aligns across 14 bases. Germline trimming cut 4 bases from V and 3 bases from J; bases unmatched to any gene: 4. CDR1 is LNHDA and CDR2 is SQIVND in the germline V gene (reference sequence). This CDR3 has 16 amino acids. The CDR3 nucleotides read TGTGCCAGTAGTACCTGGGGACTAGCGGGAGAAGAGACCCAGTACTTC. It translates to CASSTWGLAGEETQYF.

The genes are TRBV10-3 and TRBJ2-1, with TRBD2 identical over 9 bases. With V trimmed by 10 bases and J by 6 bases, 13 bases remained unmatched. The CDR3 is 15 residues long. Per germline, CDR1 ENHRY and CDR2 SYGVKD. CDR3 loop: CATRVIAGETNEQFF. In DNA form, the CDR3 reads TGTGCCACCCGGGTTATAGCGGGAGAGACCAATGAGCAGTTCTTC.

This clone was found a few times. The chain recombines TRBV7-8 with TRBJ2-7, with 8 bases that match TRBD1. CDR1 and CDR2 from the germline V gene are SGHVS and FQNEAQ. The V and J ends lost 5 bases and 2 bases, in that order; junction bases with no gene match: 8. This CDR3 has 15 residues. In nucleotides, the CDR3 is TGTGCCAGCAGCATACGACAGGGGCCAACCTACGAGCAGTACTTC. Its translation: CASSIRQGPTYEQYF.

The rearrangement joins TRBV24-1 to TRBJ2-1; TRBD1 matches 10 bases. The V gene's germline CDR1 is KGHDR and CDR2 SFDVKD. The ends lost 2 bases at V and 8 bases at J; junction bases unmatched: 8. CDR3 length: 16 amino acids. The CDR3 reads CATSDSPGQGLHEQFF. The CDR3 DNA follows: TGTGCCACCAGTGATTCTCCGGGACAGGGGCTACATGAGCAGTTCTTC.

The chain joins TRBV7-9 to TRBJ2-7; possibly TRBD2 for D (7 bases). Germline V lookup: CDR1 SEHNR, CDR2 FQNEAQ (reference sequence). V was trimmed by 5 bases and J by 0 bases, leaving 14 bases between them. There are 15 residues in the CDR3. The CDR3 loop is CASSGKGGLSYEQYF. CDR3 in DNA: TGTGCCAGCAGCGGCAAGGGGGGGCTCTCCTACGAGCAGTACTTC.

V is TRBV2 and J is TRBJ2-1; no definite D call. CDR1 is SNHLY, CDR2 FYNNEI, per germline. There are 16 residues in the CDR3. V lost 2 bases, J lost 0 bases, and 11 bases lay in between. This chain's CDR3 is CASSERRQSSYNEQFF. Written as DNA, the CDR3 is TGTGCCAGCAGTGAACGCAGGCAGAGCTCCTACAATGAGCAGTTCTTC.

This chain connects TRBV12-3 or TRBV12-4 to TRBJ2-2, with D tentatively TRBD1 (5 bases). CDR3 size: 12 residues. The V end was cut by 6 bases, the J end by 5 bases, with 7 bases between. CDR3 sequence: CASSKGTGELFF. The CDR3 DNA reads as TGTGCCAGCAGCAAGGGGACCGGGGAGCTGTTTTTT.

This clone was detected a few times. V and J are TRBV20-1 and TRBJ1-2; no clear D. The CDR3 has 11 amino acids. V dropped 6 bases and J dropped 2 bases, with 7 bases sitting between them. The germline gives CDR1 DFQATT, CDR2 SNEGSKA (reference sequence). The CDR3 DNA sequence: TGCAGTGCCGTTATAAACTATGGCTACACCTTC. Translation: CSAVINYGYTF.

The chain couples TRBV6-2 or TRBV6-3 to TRBJ2-1; 9 nucleotides line up with TRBD2. The CDR3 is 17 residues long. Germline V gene sequence: CDR1 MNHEY, CDR2 SVGEGT. With V trimmed by 0 bases and J by 7 bases, 10 bases remained unmatched. CDR3 loop: CASSYSGSGRNLNEQFF. The DNA of the CDR3 is TGTGCCAGCAGTTACTCAGGTAGCGGGAGAAACCTAAATGAGCAGTTCTTC.

The chain couples TRBV7-5 to TRBJ2-7; the DNA was not compared with TRBD1, the D call given in the table. TRBV7-5 is a documented pseudogene. The CDR3 runs to 12 residues. The CDR3, as DNA: TGTGCCAGAAGCTTAGTTTCATACGAGCAGTACTTC. It codes for CARSLVSYEQYF.

Comments on this clone: Its ends do not fully match the called genes, so a read error is possible. Other nucleotide sequences from this sample produce the same CDR3. J is TRBJ2-7 and V is TRBV6-5, with 8 positions matching TRBD2. The CDR3 has 14 amino acids. Per germline, CDR1 MNHEY and CDR2 SVGAGI. Here the CDR3 reads CASSYSGLAYEQYF. CDR3 coding DNA: TGTGCCAGCAGTTACTCTGGACTAGCCTATGAGCAGTACTTC.

The genes are TRBV30 and TRBJ2-2; 8 bases fit TRBD1. The germline CDR1 and CDR2 sequences are GTSNPN and SVGIG (reference sequence). Losses at the gene ends were 0 bases for V and 1 base for J; bases not matched to a gene: 4. The CDR3 has 16 amino acids. The CDR3, as DNA: TGTGCCTGGAGTGTACGGGGGACAGGGAACACCGGGGAGCTGTTTTTT. This translates into CAWSVRGTGNTGELFF.

The chain links TRBV18 to TRBJ1-1; D is unclear. This CDR3 is 13 amino acids long. Germline CDR1 reads KGHSH; CDR2 reads LQKENI. V dropped 3 bases and J dropped 8 bases, with 13 bases sitting between them. The CDR3 DNA is TGTGCCAGCTCACCCCCGGGATTCAGGGAAGCTTTCTTT. Protein: CASSPPGFREAFF.

V and J are TRBV7-2 and TRBJ2-2; D not resolved. Germline CDR1 SGHTA, CDR2 FQGNSA. The V end was cut by 2 bases, the J end by 5 bases, with 15 bases between. The CDR3 covers 16 residues. CDR3 in amino acids: CASSLNSQTETGELFF. The CDR3, as DNA: TGTGCCAGCAGCTTAAACTCGCAGACGGAGACCGGGGAGCTGTTTTTT.

The V call is TRBV20-1, the J call TRBJ2-7; 11 nucleotides line up with TRBD2. The germline V gene encodes CDR1 DFQATT and CDR2 SNEGSKA (reference sequence). V lost 3 bases to trimming and J lost 1 base; unmatched junction nucleotides: 2. The CDR3 runs 14 residues. The DNA for the CDR3 is TGCAGTGCTAGTTGGACTAGCGGGTCCTACGAGCAGTACTTC. Its protein product is CSASWTSGSYEQYF.

The chain carries TRBV6-5 and TRBJ1-1; D may be TRBD1 (6 bases). The V end lost 7 bases, the J end lost 2 bases, and 11 bases lay between the germline ends. Per germline, CDR1 MNHEY and CDR2 SVGAGI. This CDR3 comprises 13 residues. Written as DNA, the CDR3 is TGTGCCAGCACCTTAGGGGGTAACACTGAAGCTTTCTTT. Translating gives CASTLGGNTEAFF.

This chain links TRBV28 with TRBJ1-2; the D gene is possibly TRBD1 (5 bases). V was cut by 1 base and J by 2 bases, with 11 bases left in between. The CDR3 length is 15 residues. Per the germline V gene, CDR1 is MDHEN and CDR2 is SYDVKM. The CDR3 DNA reads TGTGCCAGCAGTTTATATTCCCCAGGGAACTATGGCTACACCTTC. Protein product: CASSLYSPGNYGYTF.

The J gene is TRBJ2-1, the V gene TRBV3-1 (or the pseudogene TRBV3-2), with 11 bases matching TRBD2. The CDR3 loop spans 17 amino acids. Germline assignment: CDR1 LGHDT and CDR2 YNNKEL (reference sequence). J gave up 10 bases and V 4 bases, and 15 bases lay outside the gene matches. The CDR3 coding sequence is TGTGCCAGCAGCCTTCATCTAGCGGGAGGCCTCGTCAGAGAGCAGTTCTTC. It is translated as CASSLHLAGGLVREQFF.

This clone appeared a single time. This chain connects TRBV18 to TRBJ2-3; TRBD2 matches at 8 bases. With 2 bases clipped from V and 0 bases from J, the junction kept 4 bases outside the gene matches. The CDR3 extends over 16 amino acids. Germline CDR1 reads KGHSH; CDR2 reads LQKENI. The CDR3 here is CASSPRASGSTDTQYF. The DNA for the CDR3 is TGTGCCAGCTCACCAAGGGCTAGCGGGAGCACAGATACGCAGTATTTT.

The chain uses TRBV11-2 and TRBJ2-5; the match to TRBD2 covers 13 bases. This CDR3 is 16 amino acids long. The trim removed 4 bases at V and 5 bases at J, leaving 7 bases unmatched. Germline V gives CDR1 SGHAT, CDR2 FQNNGV. The CDR3 DNA follows: TGTGCCAGCAGCTCAGGACTAGCGGGAGTACGGGAGACCCAGTACTTC. Translated, it gives CASSSGLAGVRETQYF.

This clone was recorded at least ten times. The V gene is TRBV11-2, the J gene TRBJ2-2; D not resolved. Germline lookup yields CDR1 SGHAT and CDR2 FQNNGV. The CDR3 totals 13 residues. V was pared by 3 bases and J by 2 bases, with 4 bases between. The CDR3 nucleotides read TGTGCCAGCAGCTTTACTAACACCGGGGAGCTGTTTTTT. Its protein product is CASSFTNTGELFF.

This chain connects TRBV29-1 to TRBJ2-3; D is undetermined. V lost 5 bases and J 5 bases, leaving 20 bases between the germline ends. CDR3 length: 15 amino acids. CDR1 is SQVTM, CDR2 ANQGSEA, per germline. CDR3 residues: CSVRMTLTQEDTQYF. CDR3 sequence (DNA): TGCAGCGTTCGGATGACGCTCACCCAGGAAGATACGCAGTATTTT.

This chain connects TRBV12-5 to TRBJ1-2; D perhaps matches TRBD1 (6 bases). V was cut by 6 bases and J by 5 bases, with 16 bases left in between. This CDR3 contains 14 residues. CDR1 LGHNT and CDR2 FRNRAP come from the germline V gene. Here the CDR3 DNA reads TGTGCTAGTGGCCTTGGGGGGGGCGCTTATGGCTACACCTTC. Encoded protein: CASGLGGGAYGYTF.

This chain joins TRBV19 and TRBJ2-7; 12 bases line up with TRBD1. The CDR3 consists of 17 residues. The V gene's germline CDR1 is LNHDA and CDR2 SQIVND (reference sequence). Trimming took 8 bases from V and 5 from J; bases not matched to a gene: 16. CDR3 residues: CASSYGTGGAKSHEQYF. The CDR3 DNA reads as TGTGCCAGTTCTTACGGGACAGGGGGCGCAAAATCCCACGAGCAGTACTTC.

This chain links TRBV6-5 with TRBJ1-4, with TRBD1 matching over 7 bases. Germline V CDR1 and CDR2: MNHEY, SVGAGI. The ends lost 6 bases at V and 6 bases at J; junction bases unmatched: 7. CDR3 length equals 14 residues. CDR3 sequence reads: CASSGARGDEKLFF. CDR3 nucleotides: TGTGCCAGCAGCGGGGCCAGGGGGGATGAAAAACTGTTTTTT.

The gene calls are TRBV2 and TRBJ1-2; D might be TRBD1 (6 bases). Trimming took off 8 bases at V and 3 bases at J, with 10 bases between the two ends. Looked up from germline, CDR1 is SNHLY and CDR2 is FYNNEI. This CDR3 spans 12 amino acids. This CDR3 reads CASDRQDYGYTF. CDR3 nucleotides: TGTGCCAGCGATCGACAGGACTATGGCTACACCTTC.